Following are 29 T cell receptor beta chains from one sample sequenced in a study of CD8 T cells in Susac syndrome. RNA, at about 0.5 to 1 ug, was reverse transcribed with random hexamers. In TCRdb, the immunoSEQ multiplex PCR reads were re-called with MiXCR into one record per CDR3 protein. Of some 110,000 distinct CDR3 sequences in the sample, 85% to 95% were seen once. Sequenced input: CD4+ T cells from PBMCs. These receptor sequences come from a human donor with multiple sclerosis.

The rearrangement links TRBV19 to TRBJ1-4; D gene uncertain. The CDR3 runs 14 residues. The V end was cut by 7 bases, the J end by 4 bases, with 13 bases between. Germline assignment: CDR1 LNHDA and CDR2 SQIVND (reference sequence). CDR3 sequence (DNA): TGTGCCAGTACCACGACGGCGATTAATGAAAAACTGTTTTTT. Encoded protein: CASTTTAINEKLFF.

J is TRBJ2-5 and V is TRBV10-3, with 13 bases matching TRBD2. Trimming at V came to 11 bases and at J to 5 bases, leaving 5 bases not matched to a gene. This CDR3 is 13 amino acids long. Germline V gene data show CDR1 as ENHRY and CDR2 as SYGVKD. The CDR3 spells CASKTSGGETQYF. DNA of the CDR3: TGTGCCTCCAAGACTAGCGGGGGGGAGACCCAGTACTTC.

V is TRBV6-1 and J is TRBJ2-1; 9 positions match TRBD2. V gave up 4 bases and J gave up 1 base; unmatched junction bases: 5. The CDR3 has 16 residues. CDR1 MNHNS and CDR2 SASEGT come from the germline V gene. The CDR3 here is CASSALAGRSYNEQFF. The DNA of the CDR3 is TGTGCCAGCAGTGCCCTAGCGGGGCGATCCTACAATGAGCAGTTCTTC.

The chain combines TRBV12-3 or TRBV12-4 with TRBJ2-1; D could derive from TRBD1 or TRBD2 (5 bases each). The ends were cut back, 5 bases at V and 4 bases at J, with 12 bases in the middle. The CDR3 is made up of 14 amino acids. The CDR3 loop is CASSPEWGYNEQFF. CDR3 sequence (DNA): TGTGCCAGCAGTCCGGAGTGGGGGTACAATGAGCAGTTCTTC.

V gene TRBV6-2 or TRBV6-3 combines with J gene TRBJ1-2, with D unresolved. Germline-derived CDR1 and CDR2 are MNHEY and SVGEGT. The CDR3 has 14 amino acids. V lost 5 bases, J lost 0 bases, and 10 bases lay in between. In DNA form, the CDR3 reads TGTGCCAGCAGTACGTTCACAGCTAACTATGGCTACACCTTC. Translating it yields CASSTFTANYGYTF.

The rearrangement links TRBV5-1 to TRBJ2-2; maybe TRBD1 (6 bases). The CDR3 covers 16 residues. Trimming stripped 5 bases from V and 0 bases from J, with 14 bases between. From germline, CDR1 is SGHRS and CDR2 YFSETQ. CDR3 region: CASRADDRTNTGELFF. DNA of the CDR3: TGCGCCAGCAGGGCGGACGACAGGACGAACACCGGGGAGCTGTTTTTT.

Concerning this clonotype itself: The junction departs from the called germline gene at one end, perhaps through a read error. The rearrangement links TRBV28 to TRBJ2-5, with D perhaps assigned TRBD1 or TRBD2 (5 bases each). Per the germline V gene, CDR1 is MDHEN and CDR2 is SYDVKM. The CDR3 sequence is 14 residues long. The CDR3 bases are TGCGCCAGCAGTTTGTCCGGGACCGGAGAGACCCAGTACTTC. Protein: CASSLSGTGETQYF.

V usage is TRBV7-9 and J usage is TRBJ2-1; no reliable D call. Germline V gives CDR1 SEHNR, CDR2 FQNEAQ (reference sequence). The CDR3 contains 16 residues. Deletions cut 1 base from V and 0 bases from J, with 10 bases between. This CDR3 reads CASSLVEFSSYNEQFF. The CDR3 DNA sequence: TGTGCCAGCAGCTTAGTCGAGTTCAGCTCCTACAATGAGCAGTTCTTC.

The chain joins TRBV6-5 to TRBJ2-6; a possible D gene is TRBD1 (6 bases). V was cut by 6 bases and J by 4 bases, with 10 bases left in between. The CDR3 length is 14 residues. Germline assignment: CDR1 MNHEY and CDR2 SVGAGI. In DNA, the CDR3 is TGTGCCAGCAGAAGGGGGTCCGGGGCCAACGTCCTGACTTTC. Encoded protein: CASRRGSGANVLTF.

V gene TRBV19 combines with J gene TRBJ1-6; 8 nucleotides align to TRBD1. Germline trimming cut 3 bases from V and 2 bases from J; bases unmatched to any gene: 3. This CDR3 is 16 amino acids long. The germline V gene encodes CDR1 LNHDA and CDR2 SQIVND (reference sequence). The CDR3 protein is CASSMDRAAYNSPLHF. For the CDR3, the DNA is TGTGCCAGTAGTATGGACAGGGCAGCCTATAATTCACCCCTCCACTTT.

This clonotype is a singleton in its sample. The chain combines TRBV6-5 with TRBJ2-3; 8 positions agree with TRBD2. Germline V gene sequence: CDR1 MNHEY, CDR2 SVGAGI. This CDR3 has 14 amino acids. V was pared by 6 bases and J by 5 bases, with 7 bases of the junction left unmatched. The CDR3 DNA reads TGTGCCAGCAGCCGAGCGGGGGTGAGAGATACGCAGTATTTT. This gives the protein CASSRAGVRDTQYF.

The chain joins TRBV4-1 to TRBJ2-7; 11 nucleotides agree with TRBD1. The CDR3 has 14 amino acids. The V and J ends lost 4 bases and 9 bases, in that order; junction bases with no gene match: 8. Germline values: CDR1 MGHRA, CDR2 YSYEKL. The CDR3 here is CASSLRDRGDVQYF. CDR3 bases: TGCGCCAGCAGCCTCCGGGACAGGGGGGATGTGCAGTACTTC.

V gene TRBV12-3 or TRBV12-4 combines with J gene TRBJ1-1; a possible D gene is TRBD1 (5 bases). The CDR3 sequence is 13 residues long. Trimming removed 6 bases from V and 3 bases from J, with 11 bases in between. The CDR3 sequence is CASRRDSYTEAFF. The CDR3 nucleotides read TGTGCCAGCAGACGCGACAGTTACACTGAAGCTTTCTTT.

This clonotype was observed once. V and J are TRBV7-9 and TRBJ1-1; no reliable D call. In germline, CDR1 is SEHNR, CDR2 FQNEAQ (reference sequence). V was trimmed by 1 base and J by 6 bases, leaving 12 bases between them. The CDR3 covers 14 residues. The CDR3 nucleotides are TGTGCCAGCAGCTTAGACCCTCAGGACGCTGAAGCTTTCTTT. Its translation: CASSLDPQDAEAFF.

This rearrangement joins TRBV30 to TRBJ1-6; D unresolved. In germline, CDR1 is GTSNPN, CDR2 SVGIG (reference sequence). The CDR3 consists of 17 residues. V gave up 0 bases and J gave up 4 bases, with 16 bases separating them. The CDR3 DNA reads TGTGCCTGGAGTGTACGGCCAGGTGCTAGATATAATTCACCCCTCCACTTT. Amino acids: CAWSVRPGARYNSPLHF. Looking up the rest from reference TRBV30 and TRBJ1-6 gives the full variable domain: SQTIHQWPATLVQPVGSPLSLECTVEGTSNPNLYWYRQAAGRGLQLLFYSVGIGQISSEVPQNLSASRPQDRQFILSSKKLLLSDSGFYLCAWSVRPGARYNSPLHFGNGTRLTVT.

The chain couples TRBV6-2 or TRBV6-3 to TRBJ2-7; D call uncertain. Germline values: CDR1 MNHEY, CDR2 SVGEGT. Between the trimmed V and J ends, which lost 7 bases and 7 bases, there was a span of 17 bases. The CDR3 contains 13 residues. This chain's CDR3 is CASNRAPRWEQYF. As DNA, the CDR3 is TGTGCCAGCAACAGAGCCCCCCGATGGGAGCAGTACTTC.

CDR3 nucleotides: TGTGCCAGCAGTGAAAAAAAGGGGGCGCGAGGAAACACCATATATTTT. This gives the protein CASSEKKGARGNTIYF. This chain joins TRBV25-1 and TRBJ1-3, with 7 bases lining up with TRBD1. Germline CDR1 and CDR2: MGHDK and SYGVNS. The CDR3 contains 16 residues. The J segment lost 4 bases and the V segment lost 2 bases, leaving 8 bases of the junction unmatched. Complete variable domain (other parts from reference TRBV25-1 and TRBJ1-3): EADIYQTPRYLVIGTGKKITLECSQTMGHDKMYWYQQDPGMELHLIHYSYGVNSTEKGDLSSESTVSRIRTEHFPLTLESARPSHTSQYLCASSEKKGARGNTIYFGEGSWLTVV.

The V call is TRBV4-2, the J call TRBJ2-7, with TRBD2 matching 9 bases. V was clipped by 0 bases and J by 2 bases; unmatched bases: 11. The CDR3 is made up of 18 amino acids. Germline-derived CDR1 and CDR2 are LGHNA and YNFKEQ. Here the CDR3 reads CASSQENLVAGDTYEQYF. The DNA of the CDR3 is TGTGCCAGCAGCCAAGAAAATTTGGTAGCGGGGGACACCTACGAGCAGTACTTC.

This chain uses TRBV12-3 or TRBV12-4 with TRBJ2-1, with D uncertain. Trimming removed 1 base at V and 12 bases at J, with 7 bases between. CDR3 length: 11 residues. The CDR3 is CASSLDFVQFF. DNA for the CDR3: TGTGCCAGCAGTTTAGACTTCGTGCAGTTCTTC.

As DNA, the CDR3 is TGTGCCAGCAGTTCAAGGGGACTAGCGGGGATCGATGAGCAGTTCTTC. The encoded protein is CASSSRGLAGIDEQFF. The chain recombines TRBV6-5 with TRBJ2-1; 13 bases align to TRBD2. Looked up from germline, CDR1 is MNHEY and CDR2 is SVGAGI. CDR3 length equals 16 residues. The junction had 8 bases not matched to a gene; V was cut back by 4 bases and J by 8 bases.

The gene calls are TRBV5-4 and TRBJ2-3; unclear D gene. This CDR3 comprises 13 residues. Germline V gene lookup returns CDR1 SGHNT and CDR2 YYREEE (reference sequence). The ends were cut back, 4 bases at V and 9 bases at J, with 15 bases in the middle. In nucleotides, the CDR3 is TGTGCCAGCAGCCCAGACCGCTCCGAGACGCAGTATTTT. This gives the protein CASSPDRSETQYF.

This rearrangement joins TRBV6-5 to TRBJ1-6; a possible D gene is TRBD1 (5 bases). The germline gives CDR1 MNHEY, CDR2 SVGAGI. The CDR3 loop spans 14 amino acids. The V end was cut by 5 bases, the J end by 5 bases, with 10 bases between. In DNA, the CDR3 is TGTGCCAGCAGTCCCGGGACGGATAATTCACCCCTCCACTTT. Protein sequence: CASSPGTDNSPLHF.

The rearrangement joins TRBV28 to TRBJ2-1, with TRBD2 matching 9 bases. V shed 6 bases, J shed 0 bases, and the junction held 9 bases outside the gene matches. Germline assignment: CDR1 MDHEN and CDR2 SYDVKM. The CDR3 has 17 residues. The CDR3 nucleotides read TGTGCCAGCAGATCCCGTAGCGGGGGCGGCTCCTACAATGAGCAGTTCTTC. Translating gives CASRSRSGGGSYNEQFF.

The chain links TRBV30 to TRBJ2-7; 10 positions agree with TRBD1. Trimming cost V 2 bases and J 1 base; bases outside gene matches: 5. The CDR3 sequence is 15 residues long. Germline loops: CDR1 GTSNPN, CDR2 SVGIG (reference sequence). CDR3 loop: CAWSRDRGPSYEQYF. In DNA, the CDR3 is TGTGCCTGGAGTCGAGACAGGGGGCCTTCCTACGAGCAGTACTTC.

The chain carries TRBV16 and TRBJ1-2; possibly TRBD1 for D (5 bases). V was clipped by 2 bases and J by 8 bases, with 15 bases between them. Germline CDR1 reads KGHSY; CDR2 reads FQNENV. The CDR3 length is 14 residues. The CDR3 coding sequence is TGTGCCAGCAGCCAACCGGTGCTGGGGGAAGGCTACACCTTC. Translation: CASSQPVLGEGYTF.

This chain links TRBV3-1 with TRBJ2-5; D is unclear. The CDR3 extends over 13 amino acids. Germline loops: CDR1 LGHDT, CDR2 YNNKEL (reference sequence). Deletions cut 2 bases from V and 5 bases from J, with 9 bases between. CDR3 in amino acids: CASSQLLSETQYF. The DNA for the CDR3 is TGTGCCAGCAGCCAATTATTATCGGAGACCCAGTACTTC.

J is TRBJ2-3 and V is TRBV30; 9 bases match TRBD2. This CDR3 has 13 amino acids. Germline assignment: CDR1 GTSNPN and CDR2 SVGIG (reference sequence). The ends lost 8 bases at V and 2 bases at J; junction bases unmatched: 5. CDR3 in amino acids: CAGRGGYTDTQYF. The CDR3 coding sequence is TGTGCCGGGCGGGGGGGATACACAGATACGCAGTATTTT.

The chain has TRBV27 and TRBJ1-4; D is undetermined. The V and J ends lost 6 bases and 0 bases respectively, with 11 bases between them. The CDR3 is made up of 15 amino acids. Germline V gives CDR1 MNHEY, CDR2 SMNVEV (reference sequence). As DNA, the CDR3 is TGTGCCAGCAGCCTGATGGGTGCAACTAATGAAAAACTGTTTTTT. It specifies CASSLMGATNEKLFF.

The CDR3 DNA reads as TGTGCCTGGCGCAGTATGATCTGGGGGCAGACATATGGCTACACCTTC. It specifies CAWRSMIWGQTYGYTF. The gene calls are TRBV30 and TRBJ1-2; TRBD1 might be the D (6 bases). Germline CDR1 reads GTSNPN; CDR2 reads SVGIG (reference sequence). The CDR3 spans 16 residues. The germline V and J ends were trimmed by 5 bases and 5 bases, with 24 bases remaining between them.